The rows below give T cell receptor beta chains drawn from one sample of a study of T cell changes during pregnancy in multiple sclerosis. The repertoire was sequenced with immunoSEQ multiplex PCR; TCRdb's copy has only in-frame clones and lacks some. The repertoire holds approximately 130,000 clones, with 90% to 98% as singletons. Material: peripheral blood, obtained after pregnancy. The receptors shown here come from a female donor with multiple sclerosis, enrolled in a pregnancy study. The CDR3 runs from the conserved cysteine through the conserved F or W. Each record gives: V gene, J gene, clone size, CDR3 length, D gene, CDR3 DNA, CDR3 protein. A D gene is named only where the DNA matches it firmly. Not all rows give a size; the values are once, few, many and, for expanded clones, a class.

v_gene: TRBV29-1; j_gene: TRBJ2-4; abundance: NA; len: 13; d_gene: TRBD1; CDR3nt: TGCAGCGTTGGACAGGGGGCTAGGAACATTCAGTACTTC; CDR3aa: CSVGQGARNIQYF
v_gene: TRBV27; j_gene: TRBJ1-2; abundance: NA; len: 13; d_gene: NA; CDR3nt: TGTGCCAGCAGGCCGGGGGGGGACTATGGCTACACCTTC; CDR3aa: CASRPGGDYGYTF
v_gene: TRBV9; j_gene: TRBJ2-1; abundance: NA; len: 15; d_gene: TRBD2; CDR3nt: TGTGCCAGCAGCGTAGCTAGCGGGGCCTACAATGAGCAGTTCTTC; CDR3aa: CASSVASGAYNEQFF
v_gene: TRBV28; j_gene: TRBJ2-7; abundance: NA; len: 15; d_gene: NA; CDR3nt: TGTGCCAGCAGACCTCAGGGGCCGGCCTCCTACGAGCAGTACTTC; CDR3aa: CASRPQGPASYEQYF
v_gene: TRBV2; j_gene: TRBJ2-1; abundance: NA; len: 12; d_gene: NA; CDR3nt: TGTGCCAGCAGTGACAGGGGTGATGAGCAGTTCTTC; CDR3aa: CASSDRGDEQFF
v_gene: TRBV15; j_gene: TRBJ2-1; abundance: NA; len: 13; d_gene: NA; CDR3nt: TGTGCCACCAGCAGAGATCTCGGGAATGAGCAGTTCTTC; CDR3aa: CATSRDLGNEQFF
v_gene: TRBV28; j_gene: TRBJ2-3; abundance: once; len: 17; d_gene: NA; CDR3nt: TGTGCCAGCAGTTTGGGGACTCAAGGACTCTCCGCAGATACGCAGTATTTT; CDR3aa: CASSLGTQGLSADTQYF
v_gene: TRBV6-5; j_gene: TRBJ2-7; abundance: NA; len: 14; d_gene: TRBD2; CDR3nt: TGTGCCAGCAGTAACCACGGACTAGCCCACGAGCAGTACTTC; CDR3aa: CASSNHGLAHEQYF
v_gene: TRBV30; j_gene: TRBJ2-1; abundance: NA; len: 18; d_gene: TRBD2; CDR3nt: TGTGCCTGGGGGCACCCGGCGGGAGGTACCACCAAATACAATGAGCAGTTCTTC; CDR3aa: CAWGHPAGGTTKYNEQFF
v_gene: TRBV19; j_gene: TRBJ1-5; abundance: NA; len: 19; d_gene: TRBD1; CDR3nt: TGTGCCAGTAGTATTCGCACCACCGGGACAGGGGCTTTGAATCAGCCCCAGCATTTT; CDR3aa: CASSIRTTGTGALNQPQHF
v_gene: TRBV28; j_gene: TRBJ2-1; abundance: NA; len: 15; d_gene: NA; CDR3nt: TGTGCCAGCAGTGGGTCTATCGGGGTTGGGGATGAGCAGTTCTTC; CDR3aa: CASSGSIGVGDEQFF
v_gene: TRBV10-3; j_gene: TRBJ2-1; abundance: once; len: 15; d_gene: TRBD2; CDR3nt: TGTGCCATCAGTGAGGCTAGCGGGAGGGGGGATGAGCAGTTCTTC; CDR3aa: CAISEASGRGDEQFF
v_gene: TRBV5-6; j_gene: TRBJ2-1; abundance: NA; len: 16; d_gene: TRBD2; CDR3nt: TGTGCCAGCAGCTTGGTTGGACTAGCGGGAGAAAATGAGCAGTTCTTC; CDR3aa: CASSLVGLAGENEQFF
v_gene: TRBV11-2; j_gene: TRBJ1-5; abundance: NA; len: 15; d_gene: NA; CDR3nt: TGTGCCAGCAGCCCAGGCACAGCCGGAAATCAGCCCCAGCATTTT; CDR3aa: CASSPGTAGNQPQHF
v_gene: TRBV11-2; j_gene: TRBJ1-2; abundance: NA; len: 14; d_gene: TRBD1; CDR3nt: TGTGCCAGCAGCTTGGGACAGGGTGACTATGGCTACACCTTC; CDR3aa: CASSLGQGDYGYTF
v_gene: TRBV15; j_gene: TRBJ1-5; abundance: once; len: 17; d_gene: TRBD1; CDR3nt: TGTGCCACCAGCATAACTGCAGGGGGCGATGGGTTGGGGGCCCAGCATTTT; CDR3aa: CATSITAGGDGLGAQHF
v_gene: TRBV5-1; j_gene: TRBJ2-1; abundance: NA; len: 16; d_gene: TRBD2; CDR3nt: TGCGCCAGCAGCTTGGCCGTAGCGGGAGGGATGAATGAGCAGTTCTTC; CDR3aa: CASSLAVAGGMNEQFF
v_gene: TRBV6-5; j_gene: TRBJ2-3; abundance: NA; len: 15; d_gene: NA; CDR3nt: TGTGCCAGCAGTTACAGGACTCCCGACACAGATACGCAGTATTTT; CDR3aa: CASSYRTPDTDTQYF
v_gene: TRBV9; j_gene: TRBJ2-7; abundance: NA; len: 15; d_gene: NA; CDR3nt: TGTGCCAGCAGCGTAGGGGCGGGGGCTACCTACGAGCAGTACTTC; CDR3aa: CASSVGAGATYEQYF
v_gene: TRBV4-2; j_gene: TRBJ2-7; abundance: NA; len: 14; d_gene: TRBD2; CDR3nt: TGTGCCAGCAGCCAAGATCGGAGTAGCGGGAAGCAGTACTTC; CDR3aa: CASSQDRSSGKQYF
v_gene: TRBV2; j_gene: TRBJ1-1; abundance: NA; len: 13; d_gene: TRBD1; CDR3nt: TGTGCCAGGGGGACAGCTATGAACACTGAAGCTTTCTTT; CDR3aa: CARGTAMNTEAFF
v_gene: TRBV27; j_gene: TRBJ1-4; abundance: NA; len: 13; d_gene: TRBD1; CDR3nt: TGTGCCAGCAGGGGGACAGGGGGTGAAAAACTGTTTTTT; CDR3aa: CASRGTGGEKLFF
v_gene: TRBV7-2; j_gene: TRBJ2-2; abundance: once; len: 15; d_gene: NA; CDR3nt: TGTGCCAGCAGCGGAAGACAGGTTTGGGGCGGGGAGCTGTTTTTT; CDR3aa: CASSGRQVWGGELFF
v_gene: TRBV29-1; j_gene: TRBJ2-5; abundance: NA; len: 11; d_gene: TRBD1; CDR3nt: TGCAGCGTTCAGGGGGCAGCGGCCCAGTACTTC; CDR3aa: CSVQGAAAQYF
v_gene: TRBV18; j_gene: TRBJ2-7; abundance: NA; len: 16; d_gene: NA; CDR3nt: TGTGCCAGCTCACCCACGGTATCGGGAGCTTCCTACGAGCAGTACTTC; CDR3aa: CASSPTVSGASYEQYF
v_gene: TRBV5-4; j_gene: TRBJ2-1; abundance: NA; len: 14; d_gene: NA; CDR3nt: TGTGCCAGCAGCTTGGGTCAGGGGGGTAATGAGCAGTTCTTC; CDR3aa: CASSLGQGGNEQFF
v_gene: TRBV6-5; j_gene: TRBJ2-5; abundance: NA; len: 11; d_gene: TRBD1; CDR3nt: TGTGCCGTGACAGGGGTGGAGACCCAGTACTTC; CDR3aa: CAVTGVETQYF
v_gene: TRBV5-1; j_gene: TRBJ1-2; abundance: NA; len: 15; d_gene: NA; CDR3nt: TGCGCCACCTATTCAGCACCGGGCGGGAACTATGGCTACACCTTC; CDR3aa: CATYSAPGGNYGYTF
v_gene: TRBV5-4; j_gene: TRBJ2-2; abundance: NA; len: 15; d_gene: TRBD2; CDR3nt: TGTGCCAGCAGCTTGGATGGGACTAGCGCCGGGGAGCTGTTTTTT; CDR3aa: CASSLDGTSAGELFF
v_gene: TRBV9; j_gene: TRBJ1-5; abundance: NA; len: 15; d_gene: TRBD1; CDR3nt: TGTGCCAGCAGCCCCACGACAGGGCCCAATCAGCCCCAGCATTTT; CDR3aa: CASSPTTGPNQPQHF
v_gene: TRBV9; j_gene: TRBJ2-6; abundance: NA; len: 18; d_gene: NA; CDR3nt: TGTGCCAGCAGCGTAGCCCCGGGACATATCTCTGGGGCCAACGTCCTGACTTTC; CDR3aa: CASSVAPGHISGANVLTF
v_gene: TRBV10-3; j_gene: TRBJ1-4; abundance: NA; len: 14; d_gene: NA; CDR3nt: TGTGCCATCAGTGAGTCGAGCGGTGATGAAAAACTGTTTTTT; CDR3aa: CAISESSGDEKLFF
v_gene: TRBV28; j_gene: TRBJ2-7; abundance: NA; len: 14; d_gene: NA; CDR3nt: TGTGCCACCAACCCTCCAGGGGCCTCCTACGAGCAGTACTTC; CDR3aa: CATNPPGASYEQYF
v_gene: TRBV11-2; j_gene: TRBJ2-7; abundance: NA; len: 15; d_gene: TRBD2; CDR3nt: TGTGCCAGCAGCTTAGGCGGGGGACCACGGATGGAGCAGTACTTC; CDR3aa: CASSLGGGPRMEQYF
v_gene: TRBV27; j_gene: TRBJ2-7; abundance: NA; len: 13; d_gene: NA; CDR3nt: TGTGCCAGCAGTCCCCGACTAGTGGTCGAGCAGTACTTC; CDR3aa: CASSPRLVVEQYF
v_gene: TRBV25-1; j_gene: TRBJ2-6; abundance: NA; len: 18; d_gene: TRBD1; CDR3nt: TGTGCCAGCAGCGCAAGGGGACAGCTATACTCTGGGGCCAACGTCCTGACTTTC; CDR3aa: CASSARGQLYSGANVLTF
v_gene: TRBV5-1; j_gene: TRBJ2-1; abundance: once; len: 15; d_gene: TRBD2; CDR3nt: TGCGCCAGCAGCACGGGACTAGCAGAAAACAATGAGCAGTTCTTC; CDR3aa: CASSTGLAENNEQFF
v_gene: TRBV6-1; j_gene: TRBJ1-2; abundance: NA; len: 13; d_gene: NA; CDR3nt: TGTGCCAGCAGGTTGGACCTAGCGGGGGGCTACACCTTC; CDR3aa: CASRLDLAGGYTF
v_gene: TRBV19; j_gene: TRBJ2-7; abundance: NA; len: 15; d_gene: NA; CDR3nt: TGTGCCAGTAGTATCCGACAGGAGCTATCCTACGAGCAGTACTTC; CDR3aa: CASSIRQELSYEQYF
v_gene: TRBV9; j_gene: TRBJ1-1; abundance: NA; len: 15; d_gene: TRBD1; CDR3nt: TGTGCCAGCAGCGTAGGACAGGGTCTGAACACTGAAGCTTTCTTT; CDR3aa: CASSVGQGLNTEAFF
v_gene: TRBV30; j_gene: TRBJ2-3; abundance: NA; len: 15; d_gene: TRBD1; CDR3nt: TGTGCCTGGAGTTTCGGGACAGGGATATCAGATACGCAGTATTTT; CDR3aa: CAWSFGTGISDTQYF
v_gene: TRBV11-2; j_gene: TRBJ2-1; abundance: NA; len: 13; d_gene: NA; CDR3nt: TGTGCCAGCAGCTTAGTCCTAGAGGTTGAGCAGTTCTTC; CDR3aa: CASSLVLEVEQFF
v_gene: TRBV6-5; j_gene: TRBJ2-1; abundance: NA; len: 13; d_gene: NA; CDR3nt: TGTGCCAGCGCGATTAGCTTCTACAATGAGCAGTTCTTC; CDR3aa: CASAISFYNEQFF
v_gene: TRBV6-4; j_gene: TRBJ2-7; abundance: few; len: 14; d_gene: NA; CDR3nt: TGTGCCAGCAGTGATTCGGAGGGCCCCTACGAGCAGTACTTC; CDR3aa: CASSDSEGPYEQYF
v_gene: TRBV7-2; j_gene: TRBJ1-1; abundance: once; len: 16; d_gene: NA; CDR3nt: TGTGCCAGCAGCTTATCGTCTCCGGGGGAGTACACTGAAGCTTTCTTT; CDR3aa: CASSLSSPGEYTEAFF
v_gene: TRBV28; j_gene: TRBJ1-2; abundance: NA; len: 13; d_gene: NA; CDR3nt: TGTGCCAGCAGTCAAAGAGGAGGGTATGGCTACACCTTC; CDR3aa: CASSQRGGYGYTF
v_gene: TRBV29-1; j_gene: TRBJ2-7; abundance: NA; len: 11; d_gene: TRBD1; CDR3nt: TGCAGCGTCAAACAGGGGTACGAGCAGTACTTC; CDR3aa: CSVKQGYEQYF
v_gene: TRBV27; j_gene: TRBJ2-3; abundance: NA; len: 13; d_gene: NA; CDR3nt: TGTGCCAGCACCAACAGGGCGTGGGATACGCAGTATTTT; CDR3aa: CASTNRAWDTQYF
v_gene: TRBV7-9; j_gene: TRBJ2-3; abundance: NA; len: 14; d_gene: NA; CDR3nt: TGTGCCAGCAGCTTAAGGCCGGGTTTCGATACGCAGTATTTT; CDR3aa: CASSLRPGFDTQYF
v_gene: TRBV27; j_gene: TRBJ1-2; abundance: NA; len: 14; d_gene: NA; CDR3nt: TGTGCCAGCAGTTCCCACGGGAGGAACTATGGCTACACCTTC; CDR3aa: CASSSHGRNYGYTF
v_gene: TRBV28; j_gene: TRBJ2-5; abundance: NA; len: 15; d_gene: NA; CDR3nt: TGTGCCAGCAGTTTAGATTGGCAAAACCAAGAGACCCAGTACTTC; CDR3aa: CASSLDWQNQETQYF
v_gene: TRBV28; j_gene: TRBJ1-1; abundance: NA; len: 14; d_gene: NA; CDR3nt: TGTGCCAGCAGTTTAGAGGCCCGGAACACTGAAGCTTTCTTT; CDR3aa: CASSLEARNTEAFF
v_gene: TRBV28; j_gene: TRBJ2-1; abundance: NA; len: 16; d_gene: TRBD2; CDR3nt: TGTGCCAGCAGTTTTAAGTGGCGGGAGTACCACAATGAGCAGTTCTTC; CDR3aa: CASSFKWREYHNEQFF
v_gene: TRBV28; j_gene: TRBJ1-4; abundance: NA; len: 15; d_gene: NA; CDR3nt: TGTGCCAGCAGACTAGGAAGCGGGTTAGGAGAAAAACTGTTTTTT; CDR3aa: CASRLGSGLGEKLFF
v_gene: TRBV6-6; j_gene: TRBJ2-7; abundance: NA; len: 12; d_gene: NA; CDR3nt: TGTGCCAGCAGTTTCCCCTTTAACGAGCAGTACTTC; CDR3aa: CASSFPFNEQYF
v_gene: TRBV7-3; j_gene: TRBJ2-1; abundance: NA; len: 16; d_gene: TRBD2; CDR3nt: TGTGCCAGCAGCTGCAGAGTACCGGGAGGCTACAATGAGCAGTTCTTC; CDR3aa: CASSCRVPGGYNEQFF
v_gene: TRBV11-3; j_gene: TRBJ2-2; abundance: NA; len: 15; d_gene: NA; CDR3nt: TGTGCCAGCAGCTTAGGTGGAGGGCGAACCGGGGAGCTGTTTTTT; CDR3aa: CASSLGGGRTGELFF